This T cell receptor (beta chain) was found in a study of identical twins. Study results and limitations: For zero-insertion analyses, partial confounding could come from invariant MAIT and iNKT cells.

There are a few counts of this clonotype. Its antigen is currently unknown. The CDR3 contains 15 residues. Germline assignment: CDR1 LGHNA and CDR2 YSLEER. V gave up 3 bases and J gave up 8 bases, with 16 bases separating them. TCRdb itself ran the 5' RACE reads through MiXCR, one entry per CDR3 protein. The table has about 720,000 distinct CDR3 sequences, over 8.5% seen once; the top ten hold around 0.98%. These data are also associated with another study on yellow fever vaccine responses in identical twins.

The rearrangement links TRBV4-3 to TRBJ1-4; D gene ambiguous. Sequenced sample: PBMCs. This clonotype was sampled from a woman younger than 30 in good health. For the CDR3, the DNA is TGCGCCAGCAGCCAGACCGTGGTAGGGAAAGAAAAACTGTTTTTT. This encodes CASSQTVVGKEKLFF.